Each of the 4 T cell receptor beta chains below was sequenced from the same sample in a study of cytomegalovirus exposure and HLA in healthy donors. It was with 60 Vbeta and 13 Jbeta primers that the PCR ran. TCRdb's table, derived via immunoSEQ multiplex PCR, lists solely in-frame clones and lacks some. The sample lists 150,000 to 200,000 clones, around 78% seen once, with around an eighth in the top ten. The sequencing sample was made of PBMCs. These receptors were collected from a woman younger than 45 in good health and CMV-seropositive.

CDR3 bases: TGTGCCAGCAGCTCGAGAGGGGACAGCTATGGCTACACCTTC. As protein: CASSSRGDSYGYTF. The genes are TRBV9 and TRBJ1-2; 7 nucleotides line up with TRBD1. Germline loops: CDR1 SGDLS, CDR2 YYNGEE. This CDR3 is built from 14 residues. V lost 4 bases and J lost 4; bases outside the gene matches: 7.

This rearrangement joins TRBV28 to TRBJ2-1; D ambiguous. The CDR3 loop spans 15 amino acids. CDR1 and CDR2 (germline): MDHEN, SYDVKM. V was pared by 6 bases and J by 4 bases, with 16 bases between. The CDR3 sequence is CASSLVLLRYNEQFF. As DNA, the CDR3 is TGTGCCAGCAGCTTAGTTCTACTACGGTACAATGAGCAGTTCTTC. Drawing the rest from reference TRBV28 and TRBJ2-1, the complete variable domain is DVKVTQSSRYLVKRTGEKVFLECVQDMDHENMFWYRQDPGLGLRLIYFSYDVKMKEKGDIPEGYSVSREKKERFSLILESASTNQTSMYLCASSLVLLRYNEQFFGPGTRLTVL.

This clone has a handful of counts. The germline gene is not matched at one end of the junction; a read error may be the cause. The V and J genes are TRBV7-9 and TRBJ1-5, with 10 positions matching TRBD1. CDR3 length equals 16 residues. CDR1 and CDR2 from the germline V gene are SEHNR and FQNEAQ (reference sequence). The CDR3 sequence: CSSSSYTGQGYQPQHF. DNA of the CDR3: TGTTCCAGCAGCTCATACACGGGACAGGGGTATCAGCCCCAGCATTTT.

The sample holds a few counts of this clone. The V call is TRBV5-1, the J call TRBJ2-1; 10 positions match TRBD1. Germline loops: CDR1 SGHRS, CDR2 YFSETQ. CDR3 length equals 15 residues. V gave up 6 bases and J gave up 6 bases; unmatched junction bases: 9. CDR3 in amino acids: CASTIAGTGANEQFF. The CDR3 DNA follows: TGCGCCAGCACCATCGCCGGGACAGGGGCCAATGAGCAGTTCTTC.